These T cell receptor beta chains were read from a single sample in a study of blood T cell repertoires in COVID-19. Sequencing was performed with immunoSEQ multiplex PCR; in TCRdb, only in-frame clones are kept and a portion is missing. The profile shows 180,000 or so clones, 80% to 90% of them singletons. Sequences were obtained from peripheral blood. All receptors derive from a human donor with active or convalescent COVID-19. The donor label of this sample is uncertain. CDR3s include the opening cysteine and the closing phenylalanine or tryptophan. The order of the fields is D gene, CDR3 length, V gene, J gene, clone size, CDR3 DNA, CDR3 protein. The D gene is left open where the match is weak. Clone size appears in some rows only: once, few, many, or a class for an expanded clone.

D gene: TRBD2
CDR3 length: 14
V gene: TRBV7-2
J gene: TRBJ2-3
clone size: once
CDR3 DNA: TGTGCCAGCAGGCCCGGGGGGGGCACAGATACGCAGTATTTT
CDR3 protein: CASRPGGGTDTQYF

D gene: TRBD2
CDR3 length: 16
V gene: TRBV19
J gene: TRBJ2-3
clone size: NA
CDR3 DNA: TGTGCCAGTAGTACCCGGACTAGCGGCAGCACAGATACGCAGTATTTT
CDR3 protein: CASSTRTSGSTDTQYF

D gene: TRBD1
CDR3 length: 16
V gene: TRBV10-3
J gene: TRBJ2-1
clone size: once
CDR3 DNA: TGTGCCGCTACTGGGACAGGGGGCAGAAATTACAATGAGCAGTTCTTC
CDR3 protein: CAATGTGGRNYNEQFF

D gene: TRBD1
CDR3 length: 14
V gene: TRBV4-1
J gene: TRBJ2-2
clone size: NA
CDR3 DNA: TGCGCCAGCAGCCAATACGACAGGGCCGGGGAGCTGTTTTTT
CDR3 protein: CASSQYDRAGELFF

D gene: NA
CDR3 length: 11
V gene: TRBV20-1
J gene: TRBJ2-7
clone size: once
CDR3 DNA: TGCAGTGCTCTAGGGGGGGCCGAGCAGTACTTC
CDR3 protein: CSALGGAEQYF

D gene: NA
CDR3 length: 13
V gene: TRBV20-1
J gene: TRBJ2-5
clone size: NA
CDR3 DNA: TGCAGTGCTAGTCGACTTCAGCAAGAGACCCAGTACTTC
CDR3 protein: CSASRLQQETQYF

D gene: NA
CDR3 length: 12
V gene: TRBV7-2
J gene: TRBJ1-3
clone size: NA
CDR3 DNA: TGTGCCAGCGGGAGCTCTGGAAACACCATATATTTT
CDR3 protein: CASGSSGNTIYF

D gene: NA
CDR3 length: 15
V gene: TRBV14
J gene: TRBJ2-3
clone size: NA
CDR3 DNA: TGTGCCAGCAGCCAACTTGGGCAGGGAACAGATACGCAGTATTTT
CDR3 protein: CASSQLGQGTDTQYF

D gene: TRBD1
CDR3 length: 13
V gene: TRBV28
J gene: TRBJ2-1
clone size: NA
CDR3 DNA: TGTGCCAGCAGTCGACAGGGGTGGAATGAGCAGTTCTTC
CDR3 protein: CASSRQGWNEQFF

D gene: TRBD2
CDR3 length: 15
V gene: TRBV5-8
J gene: TRBJ2-7
clone size: NA
CDR3 DNA: TGTGCCAGCAGGTCCCACAGGGGACTAGCGCTCGAGCAGTACTTC
CDR3 protein: CASRSHRGLALEQYF

D gene: NA
CDR3 length: 15
V gene: TRBV4-3
J gene: TRBJ1-2
clone size: NA
CDR3 DNA: TGCGCCAGCAGCCAAGATCACCTGGGGGGCTATGGCTACACCTTC
CDR3 protein: CASSQDHLGGYGYTF

D gene: TRBD2
CDR3 length: 14
V gene: TRBV6-5
J gene: TRBJ2-3
clone size: NA
CDR3 DNA: TGTGCCAGCAGACGGGGGGGTAACACAGATACGCAGTATTTT
CDR3 protein: CASRRGGNTDTQYF

D gene: TRBD1
CDR3 length: 15
V gene: TRBV11-3
J gene: TRBJ1-1
clone size: NA
CDR3 DNA: TGTGCCAGCAGCTTAGATGGAACAGGGGCATCTGAAGCTTTCTTT
CDR3 protein: CASSLDGTGASEAFF

D gene: NA
CDR3 length: 17
V gene: TRBV4-3
J gene: TRBJ2-3
clone size: NA
CDR3 DNA: TGCGCCAGCAGCCAAGCGGGAGCTCGGGGGAGGACAGATACGCAGTATTTT
CDR3 protein: CASSQAGARGRTDTQYF

D gene: TRBD2
CDR3 length: 15
V gene: TRBV7-3
J gene: TRBJ2-5
clone size: once
CDR3 DNA: TGTGCCAGCAGCCTATTCGGGGGGGATCAAGAGACCCAGTACTTC
CDR3 protein: CASSLFGGDQETQYF

D gene: TRBD2
CDR3 length: 16
V gene: TRBV10-3
J gene: TRBJ2-3
clone size: NA
CDR3 DNA: TGTGCCATTTCCCGCCCTAGCGGGGGATACACAGATACGCAGTATTTT
CDR3 protein: CAISRPSGGYTDTQYF

D gene: NA
CDR3 length: 14
V gene: TRBV14
J gene: TRBJ2-1
clone size: few
CDR3 DNA: TGTGCCAGCAGCCTTGCGGGGCCATACACTGAGCAGTTCTTC
CDR3 protein: CASSLAGPYTEQFF

D gene: TRBD2
CDR3 length: 14
V gene: TRBV19
J gene: TRBJ2-3
clone size: NA
CDR3 DNA: TGTGCCAGTAGTATACTAGCGGACACAGATACGCAGTATTTT
CDR3 protein: CASSILADTDTQYF

D gene: NA
CDR3 length: 16
V gene: TRBV5-6
J gene: TRBJ2-2
clone size: NA
CDR3 DNA: TGTGCCAGCAGCTTGGCCGGCAGGGCGAACACCGGGGAGCTGTTTTTT
CDR3 protein: CASSLAGRANTGELFF

D gene: NA
CDR3 length: 20
V gene: TRBV21-1
J gene: TRBJ2-7
clone size: NA
CDR3 DNA: TGTGCCAGCAGCAAAAAGGGCGGACTAGCGGGAATCTCCCGGAGCAACGAGCAGTACTTC
CDR3 protein: CASSKKGGLAGISRSNEQYF

D gene: TRBD2
CDR3 length: 14
V gene: TRBV19
J gene: TRBJ2-7
clone size: NA
CDR3 DNA: TGTGCCAGTAGTATTAGCGGGTTCTCCTACGAGCAGTACTTC
CDR3 protein: CASSISGFSYEQYF

D gene: TRBD1
CDR3 length: 15
V gene: TRBV5-6
J gene: TRBJ1-5
clone size: NA
CDR3 DNA: TGTGCCAGCAATCGAAGAACAGGGGGGTTTCAGCCCCAGCATTTT
CDR3 protein: CASNRRTGGFQPQHF

D gene: TRBD2
CDR3 length: 14
V gene: TRBV13
J gene: TRBJ2-2
clone size: NA
CDR3 DNA: TGTGCCAGCCTAGCGGGGGGGCCGGTCGGGGAGCTGTTTTTT
CDR3 protein: CASLAGGPVGELFF

D gene: TRBD2
CDR3 length: 17
V gene: TRBV2
J gene: TRBJ2-7
clone size: NA
CDR3 DNA: TGTGCCAGCGCCCCGGGGGGGCTAGCTCGGCGAGGGTACGAGCAGTACTTC
CDR3 protein: CASAPGGLARRGYEQYF

D gene: TRBD1
CDR3 length: 16
V gene: TRBV27
J gene: TRBJ2-5
clone size: few
CDR3 DNA: TGTGCCAGCAGTCCCAGGACAGGGCCCGACCAAGAGACCCAGTACTTC
CDR3 protein: CASSPRTGPDQETQYF

D gene: TRBD1
CDR3 length: 16
V gene: TRBV5-3
J gene: TRBJ1-3
clone size: NA
CDR3 DNA: TGTGCCAGAAGCTTGCCCTTGGACAGGGCTGGAAACACCATATATTTT
CDR3 protein: CARSLPLDRAGNTIYF

D gene: TRBD1
CDR3 length: 16
V gene: TRBV4-2
J gene: TRBJ2-2
clone size: NA
CDR3 DNA: TGTGCCAGCAGCCAAGAAGGACAGGGGAACACCGGGGAGCTGTTTTTT
CDR3 protein: CASSQEGQGNTGELFF

D gene: TRBD1
CDR3 length: 13
V gene: TRBV6-5
J gene: TRBJ2-7
clone size: NA
CDR3 DNA: TGTGCCAGCAGTCCGGGACAGGGCTTCGAGCAGTACTTC
CDR3 protein: CASSPGQGFEQYF

D gene: NA
CDR3 length: 17
V gene: TRBV7-2
J gene: TRBJ1-5
clone size: NA
CDR3 DNA: TGTGCCAGCAGCCCGACGGTGGGCAGGGTTGGCAATCAGCCCCAGCATTTT
CDR3 protein: CASSPTVGRVGNQPQHF

D gene: NA
CDR3 length: 11
V gene: TRBV7-9
J gene: TRBJ2-1
clone size: few
CDR3 DNA: TGTGCCAGCGGCATAGGGCCAATTCAGTTCTTC
CDR3 protein: CASGIGPIQFF

D gene: TRBD2
CDR3 length: 16
V gene: TRBV9
J gene: TRBJ2-1
clone size: NA
CDR3 DNA: TGTGCCAGCAGCATCCGCGGGAGTGGCCTCTACAATGAGCAGTTCTTC
CDR3 protein: CASSIRGSGLYNEQFF

D gene: TRBD1
CDR3 length: 15
V gene: TRBV4-3
J gene: TRBJ1-1
clone size: NA
CDR3 DNA: TGCGCCAGCAGCCAAGATTGGAGACAGGGGCATCGCGCTTTCTTT
CDR3 protein: CASSQDWRQGHRAFF

D gene: TRBD1
CDR3 length: 15
V gene: TRBV2
J gene: TRBJ2-3
clone size: NA
CDR3 DNA: TGTGCCAGCAGTGGCCGGGACAGGGTAGGGGATACGCAGTATTTT
CDR3 protein: CASSGRDRVGDTQYF

D gene: TRBD2
CDR3 length: 14
V gene: TRBV6-4
J gene: TRBJ2-2
clone size: NA
CDR3 DNA: TGTGCCAGCAGTGACGGGAGGGACACCGGGGAGCTGTTTTTT
CDR3 protein: CASSDGRDTGELFF

D gene: NA
CDR3 length: 13
V gene: TRBV7-2
J gene: TRBJ1-4
clone size: few
CDR3 DNA: TGTGCCAGCAGCTTGGACAGAAATGAAAAACTGTTTTTT
CDR3 protein: CASSLDRNEKLFF

D gene: NA
CDR3 length: 13
V gene: TRBV19
J gene: TRBJ1-2
clone size: NA
CDR3 DNA: TGTGCCAGTCAAATCCAGGTTAACTATGGCTACACCTTC
CDR3 protein: CASQIQVNYGYTF

D gene: NA
CDR3 length: 12
V gene: TRBV12-5
J gene: TRBJ1-2
clone size: NA
CDR3 DNA: TGTGCTAGTGGTTTGGGAGGATATGGCTACACCTTC
CDR3 protein: CASGLGGYGYTF

D gene: NA
CDR3 length: 15
V gene: TRBV28
J gene: TRBJ1-2
clone size: NA
CDR3 DNA: TGTGCCAGCAGTTCTAACAGGGTACGCGACTATGGCTACACCTTC
CDR3 protein: CASSSNRVRDYGYTF

D gene: NA
CDR3 length: 13
V gene: TRBV3-1/TRBV3-2
J gene: TRBJ2-7
clone size: NA
CDR3 DNA: TGTGCCAGCAGCCAAGCCTTTACCTACGAGCAGTACTTC
CDR3 protein: CASSQAFTYEQYF

D gene: NA
CDR3 length: 13
V gene: TRBV4-1
J gene: TRBJ2-3
clone size: NA
CDR3 DNA: TGCGCCAGCAGCCAAGGTCCCCTCGAGACGCAGTATTTT
CDR3 protein: CASSQGPLETQYF

D gene: NA
CDR3 length: 17
V gene: TRBV12-2
J gene: TRBJ2-5
clone size: NA
CDR3 DNA: TGTGCAAGTCGCTTAGCGGACTGGCAGGGGAGGGGGGAGACCCAGTACTTC
CDR3 protein: CASRLADWQGRGETQYF

D gene: NA
CDR3 length: 13
V gene: TRBV27
J gene: TRBJ2-2
clone size: NA
CDR3 DNA: TGTGCCAGCAGTTTTGACCGGGGAGGAGAGCTGTTTTTT
CDR3 protein: CASSFDRGGELFF

D gene: TRBD1
CDR3 length: 15
V gene: TRBV4-2
J gene: TRBJ1-6
clone size: NA
CDR3 DNA: TGTGCCAGCAGCCAAGATGGACAGGGTATGTCACCCCTCCACTTT
CDR3 protein: CASSQDGQGMSPLHF

D gene: NA
CDR3 length: 13
V gene: TRBV9
J gene: TRBJ2-5
clone size: NA
CDR3 DNA: TGTGCCAGCAGCGTGGACAGAAGGGAGACCCAGTACTTC
CDR3 protein: CASSVDRRETQYF

D gene: NA
CDR3 length: 15
V gene: TRBV9
J gene: TRBJ1-2
clone size: NA
CDR3 DNA: TGTGCCAGCAGCGTAGAAGGTCCAGGAATCTATGGCTACACCTTC
CDR3 protein: CASSVEGPGIYGYTF

D gene: NA
CDR3 length: 14
V gene: TRBV29-1
J gene: TRBJ2-1
clone size: NA
CDR3 DNA: TGCAGCGTTGCCCGCGGAAGCTCCTACAATGAGCAGTTCTTC
CDR3 protein: CSVARGSSYNEQFF

D gene: NA
CDR3 length: 14
V gene: TRBV23-1
J gene: TRBJ1-5
clone size: NA
CDR3 DNA: TGCGCCAGCAGTTTGACAGGTCATGAACAGCCCCAGCATTTT
CDR3 protein: CASSLTGHEQPQHF

D gene: TRBD1
CDR3 length: 18
V gene: TRBV18
J gene: TRBJ2-1
clone size: NA
CDR3 DNA: TGTGCCAGCTCACCTATCACTCGACAGGGGAGGTCCTACAATGAGCAGTTCTTC
CDR3 protein: CASSPITRQGRSYNEQFF

D gene: NA
CDR3 length: 15
V gene: TRBV7-6
J gene: TRBJ2-5
clone size: NA
CDR3 DNA: TGTGCCAGCAGCTCAAATTACAGGGGAGGCGAGACCCAGTACTTC
CDR3 protein: CASSSNYRGGETQYF

D gene: TRBD2
CDR3 length: 15
V gene: TRBV30
J gene: TRBJ2-5
clone size: NA
CDR3 DNA: TGTGCCTGGACTCTCGGGACTAGCGGGGATCTCCCCAGATACTTC
CDR3 protein: CAWTLGTSGDLPRYF

D gene: NA
CDR3 length: 15
V gene: TRBV28
J gene: TRBJ1-6
clone size: once
CDR3 DNA: TGTGCCAGCAGTCCCGGGAGCTCCTATAATTCACCCCTCCACTTT
CDR3 protein: CASSPGSSYNSPLHF

D gene: NA
CDR3 length: 18
V gene: TRBV7-2
J gene: TRBJ2-7
clone size: NA
CDR3 DNA: TGTGCCAGCAGCTTCAGGGGCGGGGGCTACACGGGCACCTACGAGCAGTACTTC
CDR3 protein: CASSFRGGGYTGTYEQYF

D gene: NA
CDR3 length: 12
V gene: TRBV2
J gene: TRBJ2-5
clone size: NA
CDR3 DNA: TGTGCCAGCAACCCCGGAGGGGAGACCCAGTACTTC
CDR3 protein: CASNPGGETQYF